This T cell receptor (beta chain) appears in the sequencing data of a study of response to subunit inactivated influenza vaccine (dated by TCRdb to between 2018 and 2020). For the study in its entirety: Deep quantitative T cell receptor repertoire profiling was used in the study to track responses to a trivalent subunit inactivated influenza vaccine. Beyond this particular receptor, the publication reports: According to the authors, only a limited number of new T cells may be recruited by each seasonal influenza vaccination.

Library construction relied on RT-PCR. Sequencing was performed on an Illumina HiSeq 2500. Using fastp trimming at Q25 and MiXCR clonotype assembly, TCRdb reanalyzed the public sequencing data and kept in-frame beta chains. Each entry is one CDR3 protein sequence, shown with its most common DNA and genes. The sample yields around 850,000 distinct CDR3 sequences; around 18% were counted once. In total, the top ten clones hold roughly a tenth of the sample. CDR1 and CDR2 were assigned from the germline V gene (reference sequence) as LNHNV and YYDKDF. Trimming removed 1 base from V and 8 bases from J, leaving 12 bases between the germline ends. The CDR3 covers 14 residues, taking in both the cysteine and the phenylalanine. The read is trimmed to its CDR3 DNA, 42 bases read in frame from base 1. This clonotype was recorded many times. What antigen it recognizes has not been identified. Per-nucleotide qualities are absent, and no much larger clonotype sits a single base away.

The sequenced sample was PBMCs from blood, obtained about 5 days after vaccination. This TCR was sampled from a man aged 50 to 59 who received an inactivated influenza vaccine. Donor details come from another sample of the same person, matched by shared clones. The sequence joins TRBV15 to TRBJ2-4; a weak D assignment points to TRBD1 (6 bases agree). The DNA sequence is given as TGTGCCACCAGCAGAGGTGGGACACGGGACATTCAGTACTTC. It is translated as CATSRGGTRDIQYF.